The 27 T cell receptor beta chains reported below all come from one sample, sequenced in a study of graft-versus-host responses after intestinal transplantation. Profiling relied on immunoSEQ multiplex PCR, and the TCRdb table lists in-frame clones only, not all of them. The data contain fewer than 9,500 clones, roughly 70% of them seen just once; the ten biggest clones take up approximately 31%. To release intraepithelial and lamina propria lymphocytes, the graft tissue was processed. Sequencing was performed on ileum tissue, taken around 530 days after intestinal transplant. These receptors were taken from a human patient who received an intestinal transplant, so some T cells may come from the graft donor.

This clone showed up just a few times. This chain uses TRBV6-5 with TRBJ1-2; D possibly corresponds to TRBD1 (6 bases). The CDR3 runs to 11 residues. The germline V gene encodes CDR1 MNHEY and CDR2 SVGAGI. V gave up 5 bases and J gave up 5 bases, with 6 bases separating them. DNA for the CDR3: TGTGCCAGCAGTAGGGGGTATGGCTACACCTTC. Translating it yields CASSRGYGYTF.

The chain joins TRBV16 to TRBJ1-2; 7 positions agree with TRBD1. The trim removed 4 bases at V and 4 bases at J, leaving 9 bases unmatched. Germline CDR1 KGHSY, CDR2 FQNENV. CDR3 length equals 15 residues. The CDR3 DNA sequence: TGTGCCAGCAGCCCAATAAAGGGGGCCGGCTATGGCTACACCTTC. Amino acids: CASSPIKGAGYGYTF.

This clone is a singleton in its sample. This chain joins TRBV5-1 and TRBJ2-3, with TRBD2 as a possible D gene (5 bases). Per the germline V gene, CDR1 is SGHRS and CDR2 is YFSETQ. The V gene lost 4 bases and the J gene lost 0 bases, with 12 bases spanning the gap. This CDR3 contains 15 residues. The CDR3 reads CASSADYPSTDTQYF. The CDR3 region has the DNA TGCGCCAGCAGCGCCGACTACCCTAGCACAGATACGCAGTATTTT.

The genes are TRBV30 and TRBJ1-2; unclear D gene. Trimming cost V 0 bases and J 8 bases, with 16 bases left between them. CDR1 and CDR2 from the germline V gene are GTSNPN and SVGIG (reference sequence). The CDR3 is 14 residues long. The CDR3 nucleotides read TGTGCCTGGAGTGTGGGCTACTCTCTTGTAGGCTACACCTTC. It codes for CAWSVGYSLVGYTF. Full variable domain (missing parts from reference TRBV30 and TRBJ1-2): SQTIHQWPATLVQPVGSPLSLECTVEGTSNPNLYWYRQAAGRGLQLLFYSVGIGQISSEVPQNLSASRPQDRQFILSSKKLLLSDSGFYLCAWSVGYSLVGYTFGSGTRLTVV.

Note on this clone: This CDR3 is also generated by other DNA sequences in the sample. V gene TRBV5-1 combines with J gene TRBJ1-6, with TRBD1 as a possible D gene (5 bases). Deletions cut 0 bases from V and 5 bases from J, with 6 bases between. The germline V gene encodes CDR1 SGHRS and CDR2 YFSETQ. The CDR3 sequence is 14 residues long. The CDR3 loop is CASSLGRDNSPLHF. The CDR3 DNA sequence: TGCGCCAGCAGCTTGGGCAGGGATAATTCACCCCTCCACTTT.

In its sample, this clone was seen a few times. The rearrangement joins TRBV19 to TRBJ1-6, with a tentative D call TRBD1 (5 bases). Looked up from germline, CDR1 is LNHDA and CDR2 is SQIVND (reference sequence). CDR3 size: 16 residues. V was pared by 5 bases and J by 8 bases, with 19 bases between. The CDR3: CASSPPAGTSDSPLHF. The CDR3 region has the DNA TGTGCCAGTAGTCCCCCGGCCGGGACCTCGGATTCACCCCTCCACTTT.

V is TRBV28 and J is TRBJ2-6; TRBD2 agrees at 9 bases. This CDR3 has 18 residues. After removal of 3 bases from V and 0 bases from J, the junction contained 6 bases not matched to a gene. Per germline, CDR1 MDHEN and CDR2 SYDVKM. In DNA, the CDR3 is TGTGCCAGCAGTTTGCGGCTAGCGGGAATCTCTGGGGCCAACGTCCTGACTTTC. The encoded protein is CASSLRLAGISGANVLTF.

The V call is TRBV19, the J call TRBJ1-6, with D hard to call. The V gene lost 4 bases and the J gene lost 10 bases, with 11 bases spanning the gap. The CDR3 is 13 amino acids. CDR1 is LNHDA, CDR2 SQIVND, per germline (reference sequence). The CDR3 region is CASSTGPGSPLHF. In nucleotides, the CDR3 is TGTGCCAGTAGTACCGGACCAGGCTCACCCCTCCACTTT.

A few counts support this clone. This chain connects TRBV6-5 to TRBJ2-1; D might be TRBD1 (5 bases). Germline CDR1 is MNHEY and CDR2 is SVGAGI. Trimming stripped 4 bases from V and 7 bases from J, with 8 bases between. The CDR3 contains 12 residues. CDR3 bases: TGTGCCAGCAGTTCGGACACAAATGAGCAGTTCTTC. Its translation is CASSSDTNEQFF.

The chain combines TRBV7-6 with TRBJ2-1, with TRBD2 matching over 13 bases. Germline V gene lookup returns CDR1 SGHVS and CDR2 FNYEAQ. The CDR3 length is 15 residues. V gave up 4 bases and J gave up 9 bases; unmatched junction bases: 6. The CDR3 DNA is TGTGCCAGCAGCTCGGGACTAGCGGGGTCCGGTGAGCAGTTCTTC. This translates into CASSSGLAGSGEQFF.

The V call is TRBV5-1, the J call TRBJ2-3; no definite D call. CDR1 SGHRS and CDR2 YFSETQ come from the germline V gene. The V end lost 5 bases, the J end lost 3 bases, and 4 bases lay between the germline ends. CDR3 length equals 11 residues. The CDR3 is CASSQTDTQYF. In DNA form, the CDR3 reads TGCGCCAGCAGTCAAACAGATACGCAGTATTTT. Variable domain in full (rest from reference TRBV5-1 and TRBJ2-3): KAGVTQTPRYLIKTRGQQVTLSCSPISGHRSVSWYQQTPGQGLQFLFEYFSETQRNKGNFPGRFSGRQFSNSRSEMNVSTLELGDSALYLCASSQTDTQYFGPGTRLTVL.

This clone has just one count. The rearrangement uses TRBV4-2 and TRBJ1-6; D is uncertain. CDR1 is LGHNA and CDR2 is YNFKEQ in the germline V gene. CDR3 size: 17 residues. Trimming cost V 0 bases and J 10 bases, with 19 bases left between them. The CDR3 region is CASSQESYAGVGSPLHF. The CDR3 nucleotides are TGTGCCAGCAGCCAAGAAAGTTATGCCGGGGTTGGATCACCCCTCCACTTT.

V usage is TRBV6-4 and J usage is TRBJ2-1; D is unresolved. Germline values: CDR1 MRHNA, CDR2 SNTAGT. Trimming stripped 4 bases from V and 0 bases from J, with 10 bases between. The CDR3 runs 15 residues. CDR3 residues: CASSVADSSYNEQFF. CDR3 in DNA: TGTGCCAGCAGTGTAGCCGATAGCTCCTACAATGAGCAGTTCTTC.

This clone was picked up one time. The chain has TRBV5-1 and TRBJ2-5; 13 bases agree with TRBD2. CDR1 and CDR2 from the germline V gene are SGHRS and YFSETQ. The CDR3 loop spans 17 amino acids. Trimming took 4 bases from V and 4 from J; bases not matched to a gene: 10. The CDR3 reads CASSLTSGGAGGETQYF. CDR3 coding DNA: TGCGCCAGCAGCCTCACTAGCGGGGGGGCAGGGGGAGAGACCCAGTACTTC.

V is TRBV29-1 and J is TRBJ2-1; D unclear. The CDR3 length is 14 residues. V lost 5 bases, J lost 8 bases, and 19 bases lay in between. Germline values: CDR1 SQVTM, CDR2 ANQGSEA. As DNA, the CDR3 is TGCAGCGTTCAAATTAGCATGTCAGGCGATGAGCAGTTCTTC. Residues: CSVQISMSGDEQFF.

The rearrangement uses TRBV6-4 and TRBJ2-1; a weak D match, TRBD1 (7 bases). CDR3 length equals 14 residues. V was clipped by 6 bases and J by 12 bases, with 21 bases between them. Germline values: CDR1 MRHNA, CDR2 SNTAGT. This CDR3 reads CASSHDREVGRQFF. Here the CDR3 DNA reads TGTGCCAGCAGCCACGACAGGGAGGTAGGACGGCAGTTCTTC.

The chain employs TRBV28 and TRBJ1-1, with D perhaps TRBD1 (6 bases). Germline values: CDR1 MDHEN, CDR2 SYDVKM. V was cut by 7 bases and J by 11 bases, with 14 bases left in between. This CDR3 is 11 amino acids long. The CDR3: CASTNRVKAFF. CDR3 nucleotide sequence: TGTGCCAGCACAAACAGGGTCAAGGCTTTCTTT.

CDR3 loop: CASSLQVLDSPLHF. The CDR3 nucleotides read TGTGCCAGCAGTCTACAGGTCTTGGATTCACCCCTCCACTTT. This chain uses TRBV6-5 with TRBJ1-6; tentative D call: TRBD1 (5 bases). The CDR3 length is 14 residues. The V and J ends lost 5 bases and 8 bases respectively, with 13 bases between them. Per germline, CDR1 MNHEY and CDR2 SVGAGI.

V is TRBV2 and J is TRBJ2-5; 7 bases agree with TRBD1. The CDR3 consists of 13 residues. The V gene end was trimmed by 6 bases and the J gene end by 3 bases; junction bases not matched to a gene: 4. Germline CDR1 SNHLY, CDR2 FYNNEI. The CDR3 DNA is TGTGCCAGCAGGGACAGGATTAAAGAGACCCAGTACTTC. Translation gives CASRDRIKETQYF.

V and J are TRBV5-4 and TRBJ1-2; D unclear. The CDR3 contains 13 residues. Germline V CDR1 and CDR2: SGHNT, YYREEE (reference sequence). V shed 0 bases and J shed 0 bases, with 3 bases lying between them. The CDR3 sequence is CASSLVANYGYTF. CDR3 in DNA: TGTGCCAGCAGCTTGGTGGCTAACTATGGCTACACCTTC.

This clone was counted once. V and J are TRBV19 and TRBJ1-2; 7 positions agree with TRBD1. V shed 4 bases and J 8 bases; nucleotides not matched to a gene: 13. From germline, CDR1 is LNHDA and CDR2 SQIVND (reference sequence). This CDR3 has 15 amino acids. This chain's CDR3 is CASSTLERGRGGYTF. Written as DNA, the CDR3 is TGTGCCAGTAGTACCCTCGAGAGGGGGCGCGGCGGCTACACCTTC. The full variable domain, rest sourced from reference TRBV19 and TRBJ1-2, is DGGITQSPKYLFRKEGQNVTLSCEQNLNHDAMYWYRQDPGQGLRLIYYSQIVNDFQKGDIAEGYSVSREKKESFPLTVTSAQKNPTAFYLCASSTLERGRGGYTFGSGTRLTVV.

This sequence joins TRBV6-1 and TRBJ2-7; TRBD1 agrees at 9 bases. From germline, CDR1 is MNHNS and CDR2 SASEGT. Unmatched junction bases numbered 2, after V lost 0 bases and J lost 2 bases. This CDR3 comprises 15 residues. In DNA form, the CDR3 reads TGTGCCAGCAGTGAAGCCGGGACAGGGCCCTACGAGCAGTACTTC. The encoded protein is CASSEAGTGPYEQYF.

The rearrangement joins TRBV5-4 to TRBJ1-2, with 10 bases fitting TRBD1. With 4 bases clipped from V and 7 bases from J, the junction kept 7 bases outside the gene matches. The CDR3 spans 14 residues. CDR1 and CDR2 from the germline V gene are SGHNT and YYREEE (reference sequence). The CDR3 DNA reads TGTGCCAGCAGCCCCTTCGGGACAGGGGCTGGCTACACCTTC. It encodes CASSPFGTGAGYTF.

For this clone: Since no conserved phenylalanine or tryptophan closes the CDR3, a read error is the likely cause. This chain uses TRBV9 with TRBJ2-7, with no clear D. V shed 4 bases and J shed 6 bases, with 14 bases lying between them. This CDR3 contains 13 residues. CDR1 and CDR2 from the germline V gene are SGDLS and YYNGEE. The DNA for the CDR3 is TGTGCCAGCAGCCCCCTGGCGGTCGGCGAGCAGTACCTC. Protein: CASSPLAVGEQYL.

The chain carries TRBV29-1 and TRBJ1-5; D is perhaps TRBD1 (6 bases). CDR3 size: 12 residues. V dropped 8 bases and J dropped 3 bases, with 11 bases sitting between them. The germline V gene has CDR1 SQVTM and CDR2 ANQGSEA. CDR3 DNA: TGCAGCACCAGGGACAACAATCAGCCCCAGCATTTT. Amino acid sequence: CSTRDNNQPQHF.

This rearrangement joins TRBV18 to TRBJ2-1; 10 positions match TRBD2. CDR1 is KGHSH and CDR2 is LQKENI in the germline V gene. Losses at the gene ends were 3 bases for V and 5 bases for J; bases not matched to a gene: 1. CDR3 length equals 14 residues. The CDR3 DNA reads as TGTGCCAGCTCACCTGGACTAGCGGACAATGAGCAGTTCTTC. Its protein is CASSPGLADNEQFF.

The V gene is TRBV28, the J gene TRBJ2-2; 7 nucleotides align to TRBD2. CDR1 and CDR2 from the germline V gene are MDHEN and SYDVKM. The CDR3 is 14 residues long. With 6 bases clipped from V and 4 bases from J, the junction kept 5 bases outside the gene matches. This chain's CDR3 is CASRLAGATGELFF. The CDR3 DNA follows: TGTGCCAGCAGGCTGGCGGGAGCCACCGGGGAGCTGTTTTTT.